The clone carrying this T cell receptor beta chain was seen many times. These data are taken from a study of regulatory T cells in long-lasting Graves disease. iRepertoire HTBI primers and Arm-PCR of CDR3 regions built TCR beta libraries. TCRdb fed the multiplex PCR reads into MiXCR, producing one record per CDR3 protein. The sample yields hundreds of thousands of distinct CDR3 sequences, approximately 22% seen once. Per germline, CDR1 MDHEN and CDR2 SYDVKM. The CDR3 covers 15 residues. The germline V and J ends were trimmed by 5 bases and 2 bases, with 16 bases remaining between them. The time point was: persistent/refractory GD, antithyroid drugs over 5 years with positive TRAb. RNA extracted from PBMCs served as the sequencing template. All patients originated from an endocrinology department located in Xi'an, China.

This clonotype originated in a female donor with Graves disease. The chain uses TRBV28 and TRBJ2-7; maybe TRBD1 (6 bases). The source was peripheral blood mononuclear cells (PBMCs), collected when the disease was refractory, from a patient treated with antithyroid drugs. CDR3 protein: CASSPTWGQAYEQYF. CDR3 sequence (DNA): TGTGCCAGCAGTCCGACGTGGGGGCAGGCCTACGAGCAGTACTTC. Supplemented by reference TRBV28 and TRBJ2-7, the full variable domain reads DVKVTQSSRYLVKRTGEKVFLECVQDMDHENMFWYRQDPGLGLRLIYFSYDVKMKEKGDIPEGYSVSREKKERFSLILESASTNQTSMYLCASSPTWGQAYEQYFGPGTRLTVT.